Below, 24 T cell receptor beta chains from the same sample are listed, as sequenced in a study of cytomegalovirus exposure and HLA in healthy donors. With 60 Vbeta and 13 Jbeta primers, the PCR was carried out. Clones were sequenced by immunoSEQ multiplex PCR, and TCRdb holds only the in-frame ones, with some missing. The profile shows about 160,000 clones, around nine tenths of them singletons. The sample taken for sequencing was PBMCs. These receptors were obtained from a woman in her 30s in good health and CMV-seronegative.

This sequence joins TRBV7-6 and TRBJ2-1; TRBD2 matches at 9 bases. Germline CDR1 and CDR2: SGHVS and FNYEAQ. This CDR3 contains 17 residues. Trimming cost V 0 bases and J 7 bases; bases outside gene matches: 10. The DNA for the CDR3 is TGTGCCAGCAGCTTAGCGGTTACGCGGGGGGGATCAAATGAGCAGTTCTTC. Translating gives CASSLAVTRGGSNEQFF.

The rearrangement uses TRBV11-3 and TRBJ2-2; TRBD1 agrees at 9 bases. CDR1 is SGHNT and CDR2 is YENEEA in the germline V gene. Unmatched junction bases numbered 6, after V lost 6 bases and J lost 4 bases. This CDR3 region has 15 residues. The CDR3 is CASSQGTGSTGELFF. Written as DNA, the CDR3 is TGTGCCAGCAGTCAGGGGACAGGGTCCACCGGGGAGCTGTTTTTT.

The V and J genes are TRBV10-2 and TRBJ1-1, with a weak D call TRBD1 (5 bases). The CDR3 has 11 amino acids. The germline gives CDR1 WSHSY, CDR2 SAAADI. Trimming removed 4 bases from V and 8 bases from J, with 8 bases in between. The CDR3, as DNA: TGCGCCAGCAGTGGCTACAGGGAAGCTTTCTTT. Amino acid sequence: CASSGYREAFF.

The chain is built from TRBV10-1 and TRBJ2-7; D ambiguous. The CDR3 loop spans 13 amino acids. Between the trimmed V and J ends, which lost 5 bases and 6 bases, there was a span of 14 bases. The germline gives CDR1 WNHNN, CDR2 SYGVQD (reference sequence). This chain's CDR3 is CASSPPLTGEQYF. CDR3 bases: TGCGCCAGCAGTCCCCCGTTAACGGGCGAGCAGTACTTC.

The CDR3 protein is CASSPFSRIYEQYF. CDR3 nucleotide sequence: TGTGCCAGCAGTCCCTTCAGTCGCATATACGAGCAGTACTTC. The V gene is TRBV27, the J gene TRBJ2-7; D is undetermined. Germline lookup yields CDR1 MNHEY and CDR2 SMNVEV (reference sequence). The germline V and J ends were trimmed by 5 bases and 4 bases, with 15 bases remaining between them. CDR3 size: 14 residues.

The chain is built from TRBV7-9 and TRBJ2-3; D is unresolved. There are 12 residues in the CDR3. Per the germline V gene, CDR1 is SEHNR and CDR2 is FQNEAQ (reference sequence). V lost 5 bases and J 9 bases, leaving 12 bases between the germline ends. CDR3 in amino acids: CASSPTLSTQYF. The CDR3 region has the DNA TGTGCCAGCAGCCCTACTTTATCCACGCAGTATTTT.

This clone appeared once. This chain links TRBV19 with TRBJ1-1; D gene ambiguous. Per germline, CDR1 LNHDA and CDR2 SQIVND (reference sequence). The CDR3 extends over 15 amino acids. The ends were cut back, 5 bases at V and 2 bases at J, with 15 bases in the middle. CDR3 in DNA: TGTGCCAGTAGTGTAAATAGCGCGGTTAACACTGAAGCTTTCTTT. It is translated as CASSVNSAVNTEAFF.

The rearrangement links TRBV30 to TRBJ2-3; D is unclear. The CDR3 covers 16 residues. The V gene's germline CDR1 is GTSNPN and CDR2 SVGIG (reference sequence). Trimming cost V 0 bases and J 0 bases, with 13 bases left between them. This chain's CDR3 is CAWSVPASISTDTQYF. The DNA for the CDR3 is TGTGCCTGGAGTGTACCAGCGAGTATTAGCACAGATACGCAGTATTTT.

The J gene is TRBJ2-2, the V gene TRBV27, with a weak D call TRBD1 (6 bases). The V and J ends lost 1 base and 7 bases respectively, with 28 bases between them. Germline-derived CDR1 and CDR2 are MNHEY and SMNVEV (reference sequence). CDR3 length: 20 amino acids. The CDR3 here is CASSLYPANRDTSMGGELFF. In DNA form, the CDR3 reads TGTGCCAGCAGTTTATACCCCGCTAACCGGGACACCTCGATGGGCGGGGAGCTGTTTTTT.

A word on this clone: The identical CDR3 is also encoded by other nucleotide sequences in the sample. The chain is built from TRBV4-2 and TRBJ2-2; unclear D gene. Trimming left V 5 bases short and J 1 base short, with 8 bases between. Germline CDR1 LGHNA, CDR2 YNFKEQ. The CDR3 covers 14 residues. CDR3 sequence reads: CASSYGENTGELFF. The CDR3 DNA reads TGTGCCAGCAGCTACGGAGAGAACACCGGGGAGCTGTTTTTT.

V usage is TRBV7-6 and J usage is TRBJ2-7; 12 bases match TRBD2. The CDR3 runs to 21 residues. With 8 bases clipped from V and 2 bases from J, the junction kept 25 bases outside the gene matches. The germline gives CDR1 SGHVS, CDR2 FNYEAQ. CDR3 loop: CASAPSGRARLGRKGTYEQYF. The CDR3 DNA sequence: TGTGCCAGCGCCCCTAGCGGGAGGGCCCGTCTTGGTCGAAAGGGTACCTACGAGCAGTACTTC.

V is TRBV7-2 and J is TRBJ1-2; 7 nucleotides align to TRBD1. The V segment lost 5 bases and the J segment 5 bases; nucleotides outside the gene matches: 5. CDR1 is SGHTA and CDR2 is FQGNSA in the germline V gene. CDR3 length: 13 amino acids. The CDR3 spells CASSPTGSYGYTF. Here the CDR3 DNA reads TGTGCCAGCAGCCCGACAGGGAGTTATGGCTACACCTTC.

This chain links TRBV19 with TRBJ1-5, with 9 bases identical to TRBD1. The V gene's germline CDR1 is LNHDA and CDR2 SQIVND (reference sequence). The CDR3 sequence is 18 residues long. With 0 bases clipped from V and 3 bases from J, the junction kept 9 bases outside the gene matches. CDR3 region: CASSIDHGQGPNNQPQHF. The CDR3 bases are TGTGCCAGTAGTATAGATCATGGACAGGGGCCTAACAATCAGCCCCAGCATTTT.

The chain carries TRBV6-5 and TRBJ2-1, with a tentative D call TRBD2 (5 bases). Deletions cut 7 bases from V and 4 bases from J, with 17 bases between. The CDR3 sequence is 15 residues long. Germline CDR1 is MNHEY and CDR2 is SVGAGI. The CDR3 sequence is CASTAGVLSYNEQFF. The CDR3 region has the DNA TGTGCCAGCACGGCCGGGGTCCTATCTTACAATGAGCAGTTCTTC.

The rearrangement links TRBV25-1 to TRBJ1-2; unclear D gene. Trimming took off 3 bases at V and 0 bases at J, with 17 bases between the two ends. CDR1 is MGHDK, CDR2 SYGVNS, per germline. This CDR3 has 17 residues. In DNA form, the CDR3 reads TGTGCCAGCAGTGACCCAGATACCCCAGAGGCTAACTATGGCTACACCTTC. This codes for CASSDPDTPEANYGYTF.

This rearrangement joins TRBV5-1 to TRBJ2-5; the D is unclear. Germline CDR1 SGHRS, CDR2 YFSETQ. V was clipped by 0 bases and J by 7 bases, with 13 bases between them. The CDR3 runs 14 residues. CDR3 region: CASSLAPDPGTQYF. The CDR3 DNA follows: TGCGCCAGCAGCTTGGCCCCTGACCCGGGGACCCAGTACTTC.

V usage is TRBV7-2 and J usage is TRBJ2-5; the D gene is possibly TRBD1 (5 bases). V was cut by 3 bases and J by 5 bases, with 13 bases left in between. The CDR3 extends over 14 amino acids. Per the germline V gene, CDR1 is SGHTA and CDR2 is FQGNSA. CDR3 protein: CASSFSRSGETQYF. The CDR3 coding sequence is TGTGCCAGCAGCTTTTCCAGATCAGGGGAGACCCAGTACTTC.

V usage is TRBV7-2 and J usage is TRBJ2-3, with TRBD2 as a possible D gene (7 bases). The length of the CDR3 is 15 residues. CDR1 is SGHTA, CDR2 FQGNSA, per germline. Trimming cost V 5 bases and J 0 bases, with 12 bases left between them. The CDR3 DNA sequence: TGTGCCAGCAGCCAAGGGGGGGGTAGCACAGATACGCAGTATTTT. Translation: CASSQGGGSTDTQYF.

The chain is built from TRBV6-4 and TRBJ2-3; 12 bases line up with TRBD2. The CDR3 loop spans 15 amino acids. CDR1 is MRHNA and CDR2 is SNTAGT in the germline V gene. V was pared by 6 bases and J by 3 bases, with 4 bases of the junction left unmatched. CDR3 DNA sequence: TGTGCCAGCAGCCAGACTAGCGGGGGAACAGATACGCAGTATTTT. Residues: CASSQTSGGTDTQYF.

CDR3 in amino acids: CASSQPFFYEQYF. The CDR3 coding sequence is TGCGCCAGCAGCCAACCCTTCTTCTACGAGCAGTACTTC. The rearrangement links TRBV4-1 to TRBJ2-7, with D hard to call. Germline V gives CDR1 MGHRA, CDR2 YSYEKL. Between the trimmed V and J ends, which lost 2 bases and 3 bases, there was a span of 8 bases. This CDR3 has 13 amino acids.

The genes are TRBV25-1 and TRBJ2-3; a possible D gene is TRBD2 (5 bases). The CDR3 has 14 amino acids. With 4 bases removed from V and 0 bases from J, the gap between germline ends came to 8 bases. Per germline, CDR1 MGHDK and CDR2 SYGVNS. The DNA for the CDR3 is TGTGCCAGCAGTGTACGGGGTAGCACAGATACGCAGTATTTT. Encoded protein: CASSVRGSTDTQYF.

The chain recombines TRBV6-1 with TRBJ2-5; maybe TRBD2 (5 bases). The J call may be in error: the DNA end matches TRBJ2-7 better. CDR3 length: 14 amino acids. Germline V CDR1 and CDR2: MNHNS, SASEGT. This chain's CDR3 is CASSPRRGTNEQYF. DNA for the CDR3: TGTGCCAGCTCCCCCCGACGGGGAACCAACGAGCAGTACTTC.

J is TRBJ1-1 and V is TRBV11-2; D is unclear. The CDR3 covers 15 residues. CDR1 and CDR2 from the germline V gene are SGHAT and FQNNGV. Deletions cut 5 bases from V and 4 bases from J, with 17 bases between. CDR3 bases: TGTGCCAGCAGCCCTAGTGGGTTCGATCCCACTGAAGCTTTCTTT. It encodes CASSPSGFDPTEAFF.

The chain links TRBV19 to TRBJ2-3; a possible D gene is TRBD2 (8 bases). Trimming removed 3 bases from V and 5 bases from J, with 27 bases in between. This CDR3 has 19 residues. Germline CDR1 and CDR2: LNHDA and SQIVND (reference sequence). DNA of the CDR3: TGTGCCAGTAGTATGCGCGCCAGGGGGTCCGGACTAGCAAGAGATACGCAGTATTTT. Its translation: CASSMRARGSGLARDTQYF. The whole variable domain, remainder taken from reference TRBV19 and TRBJ2-3, is DGGITQSPKYLFRKEGQNVTLSCEQNLNHDAMYWYRQDPGQGLRLIYYSQIVNDFQKGDIAEGYSVSREKKESFPLTVTSAQKNPTAFYLCASSMRARGSGLARDTQYFGPGTRLTVL.